Listed below are T cell receptor beta chains from one sample, sequenced in a study of shared clonotypes between healthy human individuals. Measured with immunoSEQ multiplex PCR; TCRdb has only the in-frame clones, and not every one. The data show some 1,100,000 clones, around three quarters seen once. The sample consisted of memory CD4+ T cells from PBMCs. Receptor source: a man between 18 and 35 years old in good health. Some clones in this sample may be carry-over from other donors' samples. CDR3s include the opening cysteine and the closing phenylalanine or tryptophan. A D gene is named only where the DNA matches it firmly. Clone size is given for some rows only: seen once, a few or many times, or a class if the clone is expanded.

v_gene	j_gene	abundance	d_gene	CDR3nt	CDR3aa
TRBV7-9	TRBJ2-2	NA	TRBD1	TGTGCCAGCAGCTTAATGAGGGGGCCCCAGGGATCCACCGGGGAGCTGTTTTTT	CASSLMRGPQGSTGELFF
TRBV6-6	TRBJ1-2	NA	NA	TGTGCCAGCAGTTACGGGGAGGGCTATGGCTACACCTTC	CASSYGEGYGYTF
TRBV5-6	TRBJ1-4	NA	NA	TGTGCCAGCAGCTTGCGGGACACCTCCTTCGTGGATGAAAAACTGTTTTTT	CASSLRDTSFVDEKLFF
TRBV6-1	TRBJ1-2	few	NA	TGTGCCAGCAGCCCTACAGGGAACTATGGCTACACCTTC	CASSPTGNYGYTF
TRBV27	TRBJ2-5	NA	NA	TGTGCCAGCAGTTTCCCTGCGGGGGAGACCCAGTACTTC	CASSFPAGETQYF
TRBV25-1	TRBJ1-5	NA	NA	TGCGCCAGCAGCCCATCCGTGGGGAGCAATCAGCCCCAGCATTTT	CASSPSVGSNQPQHF
TRBV6-5	TRBJ1-2	once	NA	TGTGCCAGCAGACCCGGGACCGACTATGGCTACACCTTC	CASRPGTDYGYTF
TRBV7-2	TRBJ1-1	NA	NA	TGTGCCAGCAGCTTTCAGGAAAACACTGAAGCTTTCTTT	CASSFQENTEAFF
TRBV5-1	TRBJ2-7	NA	NA	TGCGCCAGCAGCTCCCACGAATACGAGCAGTACTTC	CASSSHEYEQYF
TRBV30	TRBJ2-2	NA	NA	TGTGCCTGGATAGTGGGTGACCGGGACACCGGGGAGCTGTTTTTT	CAWIVGDRDTGELFF
TRBV7-8	TRBJ1-2	NA	NA	TGTGCCAGCAGCTTCTTGCTAGCCTATGGCTACACCTTC	CASSFLLAYGYTF
TRBV7-2	TRBJ2-5	few	NA	TGTGCCAGCAGCTTAGCCGACCGCCCACAGACCCAGTACTTC	CASSLADRPQTQYF
TRBV7-3	TRBJ2-3	NA	TRBD2	TGTGCCAGCAGCTCCGGACTAGCTAGCACAGATACGCAGTATTTT	CASSSGLASTDTQYF
TRBV16	TRBJ1-1	many	NA	TGTGCCAGCAGAAAACAGGGGAACACTGAAGCTTTCTTT	CASRKQGNTEAFF
TRBV7-9	TRBJ2-7	NA	NA	TGTGCCAGCAGCTTGAGGGTATCCTACGAGCAGTACTTC	CASSLRVSYEQYF
TRBV5-1	TRBJ1-2	few	NA	TGCGCCAGCAGCTCCTGGGGGACCTCCTACACCTTC	CASSSWGTSYTF
TRBV9	TRBJ2-1	once	TRBD2	TGTGCCAGCAGCGCCTTAGCGGGAGTCGCTTACAATGAGCAGTTCTTC	CASSALAGVAYNEQFF
TRBV28	TRBJ1-2	few	NA	TGTGCCAGCACTATGGGACGGCGATATGGCTACACCTTC	CASTMGRRYGYTF
TRBV4-2	TRBJ2-7	NA	NA	TGTGCCAGCAGCCAAGACGGGCTCGGACTACGCGAGCAGTACTTC	CASSQDGLGLREQYF
TRBV21-1	TRBJ1-2	NA	NA	TGTGCCAGCAGCAAAGAGTCTCTTGGGCGGGGGGAAGAGGGCTACACCTTC	CASSKESLGRGEEGYTF
TRBV30	TRBJ2-3	few	TRBD1	TGTGCCCGACACATGAAGGGGGCGGATACGCAGTATTTT	CARHMKGADTQYF
TRBV21-1	TRBJ1-3	once	NA	TGTGCCAGCAATTTAGGGAGGTCCCACTCTGGAAACACCATATATTTT	CASNLGRSHSGNTIYF
TRBV2	TRBJ2-2	NA	NA	TGTGCCAGCAGAAGTTGGGTATCCGGGGAGCTGTTTTTT	CASRSWVSGELFF
TRBV2	TRBJ2-1	NA	TRBD1	TGTGCCAGCCTAGCCGGGACAGGGGTACATGAGCAGTTCTTC	CASLAGTGVHEQFF
TRBV14	TRBJ2-1	NA	NA	TGTGCCAGCAGTCGGAGCGGCTACTCCTACAATGAGCAGTTCTTC	CASSRSGYSYNEQFF
TRBV5-1	TRBJ1-3	NA	NA	TGCGCCAGCAGCTTGGGCTCAGCCAGCTCTGGAAACACCATATATTTT	CASSLGSASSGNTIYF
TRBV5-1	TRBJ1-2	NA	NA	TGCGCCAGCAGCCTCGGGACCGGAGATGGCTACACCTTC	CASSLGTGDGYTF
TRBV28	TRBJ1-5	NA	NA	TGTGCCAGCAGGGCCCAAGATAGAAGGGCCACTCAGCCCCAGCATTTT	CASRAQDRRATQPQHF
TRBV7-3	TRBJ2-7	few	NA	TGTGCCAGCCGGACTCACCGGGACTCCCACGAGCAGTACTTC	CASRTHRDSHEQYF
TRBV18	TRBJ1-2	few	NA	TGTGCCAGCTCACCACAAGATTTTAACTATGGCTACACCTTC	CASSPQDFNYGYTF
TRBV5-1	TRBJ2-3	NA	NA	TGCGCCAGCAGCCCCCCGGAGGGGGGCCCGGGGTCGGGGGCAGATACGCAGTATTTT	CASSPPEGGPGSGADTQYF
TRBV30	TRBJ1-1	NA	NA	TGTGCCTGGAGAACGTCGTCCAGGACTGAAGCTTTCTTT	CAWRTSSRTEAFF
TRBV15	TRBJ2-1	NA	NA	TGTGCCACCAGCAGAGATCTCTGGGGGGAGCGAGACAATGAGCAGTTCTTC	CATSRDLWGERDNEQFF
TRBV6-6	TRBJ1-3	NA	TRBD1	TGTGCCAGCAGACAGGGGCTAGGAAACACCATATATTTT	CASRQGLGNTIYF
TRBV19	TRBJ1-4	NA	NA	TGTGCCAGTAGTACCGGACAGACAACTAATGAAAAACTGTTTTTT	CASSTGQTTNEKLFF
TRBV14	TRBJ1-2	NA	NA	TGTGCCAGCAGCCCAATCGGTCCGGACGGAGCGCAAACCTTC	CASSPIGPDGAQTF
TRBV19	TRBJ1-4	few	TRBD1	TGTGCCAGTAGCCAACCGGGACAGGGGGAAAAACTGTTTTTT	CASSQPGQGEKLFF
TRBV7-2	TRBJ1-1	many	NA	TGTGCCAGCAGCTTAGGGTTATTGAACACTGAAGCTTTCTTT	CASSLGLLNTEAFF
TRBV18	TRBJ1-1	NA	NA	TGTGCCAGCTCACCGCAAAACAATAAGGAAATCGCTTTCTTT	CASSPQNNKEIAFF
TRBV27	TRBJ2-1	once	NA	TGTGCCAGCAGTTTCGTGACGGGTACCTCCTACAATGAGCAGTTCTTC	CASSFVTGTSYNEQFF